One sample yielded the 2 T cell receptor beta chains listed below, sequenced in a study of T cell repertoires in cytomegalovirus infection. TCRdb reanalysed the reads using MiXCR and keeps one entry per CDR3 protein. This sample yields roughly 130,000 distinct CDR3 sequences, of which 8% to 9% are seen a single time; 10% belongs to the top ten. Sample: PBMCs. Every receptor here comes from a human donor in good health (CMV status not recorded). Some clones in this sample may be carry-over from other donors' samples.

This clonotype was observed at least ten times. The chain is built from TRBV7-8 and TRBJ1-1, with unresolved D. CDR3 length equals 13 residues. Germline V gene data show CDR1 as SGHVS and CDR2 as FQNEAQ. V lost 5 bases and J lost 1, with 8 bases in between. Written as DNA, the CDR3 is TGTGCCAGCAGCCACTACAAGAACACTGAAGCTTTCTTT. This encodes CASSHYKNTEAFF.

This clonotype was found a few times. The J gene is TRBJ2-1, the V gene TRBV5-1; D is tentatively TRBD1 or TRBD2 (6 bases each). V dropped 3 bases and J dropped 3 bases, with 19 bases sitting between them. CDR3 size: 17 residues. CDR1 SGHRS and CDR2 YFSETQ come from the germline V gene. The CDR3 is CASSYLGWGDIYNEQFF. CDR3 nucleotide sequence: TGCGCCAGCAGCTACCTGGGGTGGGGGGACATCTACAATGAGCAGTTCTTC.